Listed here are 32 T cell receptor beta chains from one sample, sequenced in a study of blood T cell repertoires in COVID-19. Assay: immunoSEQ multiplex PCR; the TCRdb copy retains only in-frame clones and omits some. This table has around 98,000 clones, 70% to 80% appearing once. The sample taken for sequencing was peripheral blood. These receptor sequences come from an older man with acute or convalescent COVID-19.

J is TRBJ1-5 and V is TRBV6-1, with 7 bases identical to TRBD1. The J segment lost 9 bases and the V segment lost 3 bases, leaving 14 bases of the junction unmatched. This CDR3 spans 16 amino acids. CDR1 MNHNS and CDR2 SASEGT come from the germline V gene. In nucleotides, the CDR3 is TGTGCCAGCAGTGACAATCAGGGGGACCCGGTCCGGCCCCAGCATTTT. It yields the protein CASSDNQGDPVRPQHF.

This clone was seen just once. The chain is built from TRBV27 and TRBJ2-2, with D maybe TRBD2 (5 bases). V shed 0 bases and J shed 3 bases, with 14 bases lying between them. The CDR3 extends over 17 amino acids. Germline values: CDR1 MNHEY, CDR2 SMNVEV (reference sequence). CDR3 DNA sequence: TGTGCCAGCAGTTTATCTGGGTACGGGAAAGACACCGGGGAGCTGTTTTTT. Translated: CASSLSGYGKDTGELFF.

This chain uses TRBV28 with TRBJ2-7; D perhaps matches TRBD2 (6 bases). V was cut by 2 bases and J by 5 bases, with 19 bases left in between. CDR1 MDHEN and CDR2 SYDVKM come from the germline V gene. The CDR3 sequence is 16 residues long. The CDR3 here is CASSLLSGPGEDEQYF. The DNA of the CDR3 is TGTGCCAGCAGTTTACTCTCCGGGCCCGGGGAGGACGAGCAGTACTTC.

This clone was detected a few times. This CDR3 reads CASSAEPDRGYEQYF. CDR3 bases: TGTGCCAGCAGCGCCGAGCCGGACAGGGGCTACGAGCAGTACTTC. The chain uses TRBV9 and TRBJ2-7, with 9 positions matching TRBD1. The CDR3 extends over 15 amino acids. J was trimmed by 3 bases and V by 3 bases; bases with no gene match: 7. CDR1 SGDLS and CDR2 YYNGEE come from the germline V gene. The full variable domain, its missing parts supplied by reference TRBV9 and TRBJ2-7, is DSGVTQTPKHLITATGQRVTLRCSPRSGDLSVYWYQQSLDQGLQFLIQYYNGEERAKGNILERFSAQQFPDLHSELNLSSLELGDSALYFCASSAEPDRGYEQYFGPGTRLTVT.

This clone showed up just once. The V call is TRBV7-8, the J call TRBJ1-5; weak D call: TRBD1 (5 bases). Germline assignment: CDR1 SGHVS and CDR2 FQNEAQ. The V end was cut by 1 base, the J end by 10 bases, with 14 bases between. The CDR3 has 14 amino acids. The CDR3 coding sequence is TGTGCCAGCAGCTTAGAGACGGCGGGGGGTCCCCAGCATTTT. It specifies CASSLETAGGPQHF.

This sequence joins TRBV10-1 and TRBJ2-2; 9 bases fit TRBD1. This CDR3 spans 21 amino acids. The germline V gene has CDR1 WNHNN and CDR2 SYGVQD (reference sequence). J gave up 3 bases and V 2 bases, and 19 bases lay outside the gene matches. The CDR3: CASSEDCRDREDSCDTGELFF. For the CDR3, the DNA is TGCGCCAGCAGTGAGGACTGCCGGGACAGGGAGGATTCGTGCGACACCGGGGAGCTGTTTTTT.

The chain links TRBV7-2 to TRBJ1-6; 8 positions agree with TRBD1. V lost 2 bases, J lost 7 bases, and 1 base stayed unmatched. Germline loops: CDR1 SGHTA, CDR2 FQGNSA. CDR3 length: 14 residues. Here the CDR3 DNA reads TGTGCCAGCAGCTTACGGACAGGGAATTCACCCCTCCACTTT. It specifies CASSLRTGNSPLHF.

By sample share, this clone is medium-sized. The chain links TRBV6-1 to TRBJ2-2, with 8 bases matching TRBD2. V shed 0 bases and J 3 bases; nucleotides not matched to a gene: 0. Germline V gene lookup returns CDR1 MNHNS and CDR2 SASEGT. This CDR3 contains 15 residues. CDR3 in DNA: TGTGCCAGCAGTGAAGCAGCGGGAGACACCGGGGAGCTGTTTTTT. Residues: CASSEAAGDTGELFF.

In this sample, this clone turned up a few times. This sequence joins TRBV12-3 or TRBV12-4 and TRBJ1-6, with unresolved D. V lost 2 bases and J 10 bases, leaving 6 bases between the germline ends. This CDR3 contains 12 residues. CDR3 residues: CASSLTGSPLHF. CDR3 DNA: TGTGCCAGCAGTTTAACGGGGTCACCCCTCCACTTT.

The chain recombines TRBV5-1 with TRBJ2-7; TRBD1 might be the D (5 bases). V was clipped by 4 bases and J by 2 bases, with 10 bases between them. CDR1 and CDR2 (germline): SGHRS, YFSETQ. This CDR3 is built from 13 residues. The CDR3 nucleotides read TGCGCCAGCAGCCCGACAGCCGCCTACGAGCAGTACTTC. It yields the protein CASSPTAAYEQYF.

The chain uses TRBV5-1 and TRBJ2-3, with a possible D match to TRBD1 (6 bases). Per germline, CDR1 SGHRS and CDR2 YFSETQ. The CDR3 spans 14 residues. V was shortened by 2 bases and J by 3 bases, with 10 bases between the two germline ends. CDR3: CASSFSGDTDTQYF. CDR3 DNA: TGCGCCAGCAGCTTTTCAGGGGATACAGATACGCAGTATTTT.

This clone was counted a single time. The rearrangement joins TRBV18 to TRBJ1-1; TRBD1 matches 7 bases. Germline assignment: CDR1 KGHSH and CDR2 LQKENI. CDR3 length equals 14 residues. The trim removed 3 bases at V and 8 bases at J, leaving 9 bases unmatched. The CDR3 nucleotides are TGTGCCAGCTCACCTAACAGACAGGGTCTCGAAGCTTTCTTT. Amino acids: CASSPNRQGLEAFF.

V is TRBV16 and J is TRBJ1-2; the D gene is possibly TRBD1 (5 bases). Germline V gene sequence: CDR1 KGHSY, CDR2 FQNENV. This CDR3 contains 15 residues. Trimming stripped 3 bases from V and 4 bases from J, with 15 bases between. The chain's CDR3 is CASSQNTLGLYGYTF. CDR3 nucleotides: TGTGCCAGCAGCCAGAACACCCTGGGGCTCTATGGCTACACCTTC.

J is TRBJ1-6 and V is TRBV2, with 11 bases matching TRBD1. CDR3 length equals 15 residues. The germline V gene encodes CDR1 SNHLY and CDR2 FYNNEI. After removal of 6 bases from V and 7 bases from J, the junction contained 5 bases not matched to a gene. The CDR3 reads CASRGDRGGNSPLHF. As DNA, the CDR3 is TGTGCCAGCAGGGGGGACAGGGGGGGAAATTCACCCCTCCACTTT. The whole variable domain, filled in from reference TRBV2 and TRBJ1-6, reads EPEVTQTPSHQVTQMGQEVILRCVPISNHLYFYWYRQILGQKVEFLVSFYNNEISEKSEIFDDQFSVERPDGSNFTLKIRSTKLEDSAMYFCASRGDRGGNSPLHFGNGTRLTVT.

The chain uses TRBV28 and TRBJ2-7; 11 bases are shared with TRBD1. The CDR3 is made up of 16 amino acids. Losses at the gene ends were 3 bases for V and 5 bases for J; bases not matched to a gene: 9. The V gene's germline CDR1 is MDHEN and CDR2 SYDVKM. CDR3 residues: CASSFLGTGGDNEQYF. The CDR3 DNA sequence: TGTGCCAGCAGTTTCCTGGGGACAGGGGGTGACAACGAGCAGTACTTC.

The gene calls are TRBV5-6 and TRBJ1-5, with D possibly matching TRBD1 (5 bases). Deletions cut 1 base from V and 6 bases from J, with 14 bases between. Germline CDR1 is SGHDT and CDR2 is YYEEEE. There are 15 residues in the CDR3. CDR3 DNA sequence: TGTGCCAGCAGCTTGAGCCAGGGAATGACTCAGCCCCAGCATTTT. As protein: CASSLSQGMTQPQHF.

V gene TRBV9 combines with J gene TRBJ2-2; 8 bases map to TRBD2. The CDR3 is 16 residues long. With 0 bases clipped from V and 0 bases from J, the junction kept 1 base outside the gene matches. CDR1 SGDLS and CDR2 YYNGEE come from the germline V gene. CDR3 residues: CASSVASGPNTGELFF. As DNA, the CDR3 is TGTGCCAGCAGCGTAGCTAGCGGGCCGAACACCGGGGAGCTGTTTTTT.

CDR3 DNA: TGCGCCAGCCCCCTCCCCCAGGGTCGAGATTCCCAGCCCCAGCATTTT. Its protein is CASPLPQGRDSQPQHF. The chain couples TRBV10-1 to TRBJ1-5; a possible D gene is TRBD1 (5 bases). V was clipped by 8 bases and J by 7 bases, with 24 bases between them. The CDR3 runs to 16 residues. Germline CDR1 is WNHNN and CDR2 is SYGVQD (reference sequence).

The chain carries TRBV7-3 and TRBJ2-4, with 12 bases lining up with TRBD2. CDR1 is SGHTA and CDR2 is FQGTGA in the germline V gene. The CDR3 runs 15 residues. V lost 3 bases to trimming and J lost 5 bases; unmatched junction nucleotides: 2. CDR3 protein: CASSLRLAGENIQYF. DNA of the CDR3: TGTGCCAGCAGCTTGAGACTAGCGGGAGAAAACATTCAGTACTTC.

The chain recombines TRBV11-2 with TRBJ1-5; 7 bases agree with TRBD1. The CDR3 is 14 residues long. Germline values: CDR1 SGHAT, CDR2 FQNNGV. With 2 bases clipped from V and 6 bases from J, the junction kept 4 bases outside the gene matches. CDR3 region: CASSLQGGVQPQHF. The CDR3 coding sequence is TGTGCCAGCAGCTTACAGGGGGGAGTTCAGCCCCAGCATTTT.

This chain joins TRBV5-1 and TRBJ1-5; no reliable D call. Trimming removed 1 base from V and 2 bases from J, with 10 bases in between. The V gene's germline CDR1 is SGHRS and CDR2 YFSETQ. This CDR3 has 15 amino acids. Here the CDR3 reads CASSLSPGGNQPQHF. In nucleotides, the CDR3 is TGCGCCAGCAGCTTGAGCCCCGGTGGCAATCAGCCCCAGCATTTT.

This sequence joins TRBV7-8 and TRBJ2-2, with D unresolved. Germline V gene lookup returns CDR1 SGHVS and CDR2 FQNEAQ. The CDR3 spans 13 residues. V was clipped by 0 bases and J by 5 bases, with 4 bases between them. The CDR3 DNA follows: TGTGCCAGCAGCTTAGCCAGAACCGGGGAGCTGTTTTTT. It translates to CASSLARTGELFF. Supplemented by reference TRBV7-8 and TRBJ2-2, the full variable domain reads GAGVSQSPRYKVAKRGQDVALRCDPISGHVSLFWYQQALGQGPEFLTYFQNEAQLDKSGLPSDRFFAERPEGSVSTLKIQRTQQEDSAVYLCASSLARTGELFFGEGSRLTVL.

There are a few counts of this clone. The CDR3 DNA is TGTGCCAGCAGCCAAGATCGCAGGGGTGAGGACATTCAGTACTTC. It translates to CASSQDRRGEDIQYF. This chain links TRBV4-2 with TRBJ2-4, with D possibly matching TRBD1 (6 bases). The V and J ends lost 0 bases and 8 bases respectively, with 14 bases between them. The CDR3 consists of 15 residues. CDR1 and CDR2 (germline): LGHNA, YNFKEQ.

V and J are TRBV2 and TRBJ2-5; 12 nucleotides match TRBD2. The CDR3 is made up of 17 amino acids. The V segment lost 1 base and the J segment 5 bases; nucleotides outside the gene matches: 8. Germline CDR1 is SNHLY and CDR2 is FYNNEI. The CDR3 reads CASSEEELAGGGETQYF. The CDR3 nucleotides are TGTGCCAGCAGTGAAGAGGAACTAGCGGGAGGTGGCGAGACCCAGTACTTC.

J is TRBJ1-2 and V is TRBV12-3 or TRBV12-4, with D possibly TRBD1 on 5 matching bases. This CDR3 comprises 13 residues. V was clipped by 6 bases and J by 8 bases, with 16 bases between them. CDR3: CASRASGAEGYTF. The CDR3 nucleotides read TGTGCCAGCAGAGCCTCTGGGGCCGAGGGCTACACCTTC.

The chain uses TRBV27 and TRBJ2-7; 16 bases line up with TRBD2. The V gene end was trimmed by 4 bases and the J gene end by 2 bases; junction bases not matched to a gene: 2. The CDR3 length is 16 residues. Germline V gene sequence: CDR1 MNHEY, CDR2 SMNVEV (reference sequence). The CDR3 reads CASSSGTSGRAYEQYF. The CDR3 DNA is TGTGCCAGCAGTTCAGGGACTAGCGGGAGGGCCTACGAGCAGTACTTC.

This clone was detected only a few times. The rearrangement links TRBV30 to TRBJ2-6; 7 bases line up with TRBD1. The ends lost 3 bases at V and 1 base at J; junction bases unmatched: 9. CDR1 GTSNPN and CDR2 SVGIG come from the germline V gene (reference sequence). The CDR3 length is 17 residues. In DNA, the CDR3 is TGTGCCTGGAGAAGGGGGCGTTTAGGGTCTGGGGCCAACGTCCTGACTTTC. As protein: CAWRRGRLGSGANVLTF.

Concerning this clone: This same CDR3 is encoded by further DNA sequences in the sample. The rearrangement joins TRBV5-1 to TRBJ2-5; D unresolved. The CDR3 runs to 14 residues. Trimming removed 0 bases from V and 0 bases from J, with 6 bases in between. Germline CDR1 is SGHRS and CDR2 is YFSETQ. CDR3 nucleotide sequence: TGCGCCAGCAGCTTGGTTCCCGACCAAGAGACCCAGTACTTC. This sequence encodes CASSLVPDQETQYF.

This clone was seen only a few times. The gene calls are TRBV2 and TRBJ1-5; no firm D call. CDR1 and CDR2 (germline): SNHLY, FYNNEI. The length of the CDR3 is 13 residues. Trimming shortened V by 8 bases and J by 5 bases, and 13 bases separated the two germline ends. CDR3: CASGAHSYQPQHF. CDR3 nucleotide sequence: TGTGCCAGCGGAGCACATTCTTATCAGCCCCAGCATTTT.

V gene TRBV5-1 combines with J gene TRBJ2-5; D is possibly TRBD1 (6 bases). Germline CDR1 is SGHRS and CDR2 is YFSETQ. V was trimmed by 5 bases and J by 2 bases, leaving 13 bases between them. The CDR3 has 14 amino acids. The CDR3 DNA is TGCGCCAGCAGTTATAACGGACAGCAAGAGACCCAGTACTTC. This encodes CASSYNGQQETQYF.

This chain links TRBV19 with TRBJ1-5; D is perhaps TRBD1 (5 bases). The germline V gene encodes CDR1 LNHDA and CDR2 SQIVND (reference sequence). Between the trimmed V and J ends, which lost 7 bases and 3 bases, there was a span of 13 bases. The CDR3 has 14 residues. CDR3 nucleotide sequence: TGTGCCAGTACCGCGGGACGAGACAATCAGCCCCAGCATTTT. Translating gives CASTAGRDNQPQHF.

The CDR3 DNA is TGTGCCAGCAGTTCCCTGGTCGGCGGCAATGAGCAGTTCTTC. It encodes CASSSLVGGNEQFF. The genes are TRBV27 and TRBJ2-1; D remains ambiguous. There are 14 residues in the CDR3. V dropped 4 bases and J dropped 6 bases, with 13 bases sitting between them. The germline V gene encodes CDR1 MNHEY and CDR2 SMNVEV (reference sequence).